Each of the 17 T cell receptor beta chains below was sequenced from the same sample in a study of T cells in Graves' hyperthyroidism and ophthalmopathy. RNA transcripts gave rise to amplified TCR beta CDR3 regions. Carried out on the TCR CDR3, a first-round RT-PCR used the HTBI primer set. TCRdb reprocessed the multiplex PCR reads with MiXCR, giving one entry per CDR3 protein. This table holds approximately 610,000 distinct CDR3 sequences, about 15% found once. The sample comprised blood. These receptors were obtained from a woman between 40 and 55 years old with Graves' ophthalmopathy.

Ten or more counts support this clonotype. The chain recombines TRBV20-1 with TRBJ2-5; 14 nucleotides line up with TRBD2. Unmatched junction bases numbered 8, after V lost 3 bases and J lost 2 bases. This CDR3 contains 17 residues. Germline V lookup: CDR1 DFQATT, CDR2 SNEGSKA (reference sequence). CDR3 coding DNA: TGCAGTGCTAGGAGACTAGCGGGAGGGAATCTACAAGAGACCCAGTACTTC. It codes for CSARRLAGGNLQETQYF.

This clonotype was seen at least ten times. The junction departs from germline at one end; a sequencing error may be responsible. V is TRBV20-1 and J is TRBJ2-7; perhaps TRBD1 as D (5 bases). Germline V gene data show CDR1 as DFQATT and CDR2 as SNEGSKA (reference sequence). The CDR3 sequence is 13 residues long. CDR3 sequence: CSARGHVSYEQYF. In nucleotides, the CDR3 is TGCAGTGCCAGAGGACACGTCTCCTACGAGCAGTACTTC.

This clonotype was counted at least ten times. The chain combines TRBV28 with TRBJ2-7; possibly TRBD1 or TRBD2 for D (5 bases each). CDR1 is MDHEN, CDR2 SYDVKM, per germline. This CDR3 is 14 amino acids long. V lost 8 bases, J lost 0 bases, and 14 bases lay in between. The CDR3, as DNA: TGTGCCAGCTCCGGGACCGACCTCTCCTACGAGCAGTACTTC. Amino acids: CASSGTDLSYEQYF.

This clonotype was detected ten times or more. This chain joins TRBV25-1 and TRBJ1-5; D unclear. This CDR3 contains 18 residues. Trimming shortened V by 4 bases and J by 0 bases, and 19 bases separated the two germline ends. Germline-derived CDR1 and CDR2 are MGHDK and SYGVNS. The CDR3 spells CASSAAPVWEYSNQPQHF. DNA for the CDR3: TGTGCCAGCAGTGCGGCACCAGTCTGGGAATATAGCAATCAGCCCCAGCATTTT.

This clonotype was seen many times. This chain uses TRBV2 with TRBJ1-2; D remains ambiguous. From germline, CDR1 is SNHLY and CDR2 FYNNEI. V was clipped by 0 bases and J by 9 bases, with 14 bases between them. The CDR3 has 14 residues. CDR3 bases: TGTGCCAGCAGTGAAGCGCGTGCGCTCAGGCGCTACACCTTC. Its protein product is CASSEARALRRYTF.

In its sample, this clonotype was seen many times. The chain uses TRBV11-3 and TRBJ2-7; D ambiguous. The germline gives CDR1 SGHNT, CDR2 YENEEA. This CDR3 region has 12 residues. V lost 5 bases, J lost 6 bases, and 11 bases lay in between. The CDR3 DNA is TGTGCCAGCAGCAACCTATCTGGCGAGCAGTACTTC. Encoded protein: CASSNLSGEQYF.

This clonotype was picked up many times. The rearrangement uses TRBV28 and TRBJ1-2; 9 bases are a match to TRBD1. The CDR3 has 16 amino acids. Germline CDR1 and CDR2: MDHEN and SYDVKM. Trimming cost V 6 bases and J 5 bases; bases outside gene matches: 13. CDR3 nucleotides: TGTGCCAGCAGCCTCATGGGGACAGGGAACCCTTATGGCTACACCTTC. Its protein is CASSLMGTGNPYGYTF.

This clonotype showed up many times. The chain employs TRBV6-5 and TRBJ2-7; no clear D. From germline, CDR1 is MNHEY and CDR2 SVGAGI. This CDR3 comprises 15 residues. V was shortened by 2 bases and J by 1 base, with 12 bases between the two germline ends. DNA for the CDR3: TGTGCCAGCAGTTACAAATGGGCAGATTCCTACGAGCAGTACTTC. This codes for CASSYKWADSYEQYF.

This clonotype turned up a few times. V and J are TRBV5-8 and TRBJ2-5; 7 bases line up with TRBD1. Trimming removed 4 bases from V and 6 bases from J; junction bases left unmatched: 9. CDR3 length: 14 amino acids. CDR1 is SGHTS, CDR2 YDEGEE, per germline. The CDR3 sequence: CASSRTGQEKTQYF. As DNA, the CDR3 is TGTGCCAGCAGCAGGACCGGACAGGAAAAGACCCAGTACTTC.

V is TRBV12-3 or TRBV12-4 and J is TRBJ1-1, with unresolved D. V lost 6 bases, J lost 1 base, and 12 bases lay in between. This CDR3 is 14 amino acids long. The CDR3 is CASSHIRGNTEAFF. The DNA of the CDR3 is TGTGCCAGCAGCCACATCCGGGGGAACACTGAAGCTTTCTTT.

This clonotype has just a few counts. The chain links TRBV27 to TRBJ1-5; 11 bases match TRBD1. There are 14 residues in the CDR3. Per the germline V gene, CDR1 is MNHEY and CDR2 is SMNVEV (reference sequence). V was clipped by 2 bases and J by 9 bases; unmatched bases: 3. CDR3 sequence reads: CASSLGGTGGPQHF. Written as DNA, the CDR3 is TGTGCCAGCAGTTTAGGGGGGACAGGGGGGCCCCAGCATTTT.

The chain joins TRBV20-1 to TRBJ2-1, with 13 bases matching TRBD2. Trimming at V came to 3 bases and at J to 5 bases, leaving 4 bases not matched to a gene. CDR3 length: 15 residues. Germline loops: CDR1 DFQATT, CDR2 SNEGSKA (reference sequence). DNA of the CDR3: TGCAGTGCTAGGACGGGACTAGCGGGGAACAATGAGCAGTTCTTC. Translation: CSARTGLAGNNEQFF.

This clonotype was found many times. J is TRBJ2-7 and V is TRBV20-1, with a tentative D call TRBD2 (5 bases). The CDR3 is 12 amino acids. Trimming left V 6 bases short and J 3 bases short, with 12 bases between. Germline CDR1 reads DFQATT; CDR2 reads SNEGSKA (reference sequence). For the CDR3, the DNA is TGCAGTGCCATTAGCGCCGGCTACGAGCAGTACTTC. It yields the protein CSAISAGYEQYF.

This clonotype has at least ten counts. The chain uses TRBV20-1 and TRBJ1-1; a possible D gene is TRBD1 (6 bases). This CDR3 spans 15 amino acids. CDR1 DFQATT and CDR2 SNEGSKA come from the germline V gene (reference sequence). Trimming took off 4 bases at V and 3 bases at J, with 18 bases between the two ends. The CDR3 DNA is TGCAGTGCTACTCTGACAGGAGCTGATTACACTGAAGCTTTCTTT. Its protein product is CSATLTGADYTEAFF.

This clonotype was observed at least ten times. This sequence joins TRBV19 and TRBJ2-7, with no clear D. Germline assignment: CDR1 LNHDA and CDR2 SQIVND (reference sequence). The CDR3 has 13 amino acids. V was trimmed by 5 bases and J by 3 bases, leaving 11 bases between them. The CDR3 spells CASSYRTGYEQYF. The CDR3 bases are TGTGCCAGTAGTTACCGTACGGGCTACGAGCAGTACTTC.

Concerning this clonotype itself: Mismatch with germline at one junction end may stem from a read error. J is TRBJ2-7 and V is TRBV30; D tentatively fits TRBD1 or TRBD2 (6 bases each). The germline gives CDR1 GTSNPN, CDR2 SVGIG (reference sequence). The CDR3 is 12 residues long. CDR3 nucleotides: TGTGCTCAGGAGGGGGAAAGCTACGAGCAGCACTTC. It yields the protein CAQEGESYEQHF.

V gene TRBV7-6 combines with J gene TRBJ2-7, with D tentatively TRBD1 (6 bases). With 2 bases removed from V and 2 bases from J, the gap between germline ends came to 16 bases. From germline, CDR1 is SGHVS and CDR2 FNYEAQ. The CDR3 has 16 amino acids. The CDR3 region has the DNA TGTGCCAGCAGCTTAAAGTCTCGGGACAAAGCCTACGAGCAGTACTTC. Amino acid sequence: CASSLKSRDKAYEQYF.